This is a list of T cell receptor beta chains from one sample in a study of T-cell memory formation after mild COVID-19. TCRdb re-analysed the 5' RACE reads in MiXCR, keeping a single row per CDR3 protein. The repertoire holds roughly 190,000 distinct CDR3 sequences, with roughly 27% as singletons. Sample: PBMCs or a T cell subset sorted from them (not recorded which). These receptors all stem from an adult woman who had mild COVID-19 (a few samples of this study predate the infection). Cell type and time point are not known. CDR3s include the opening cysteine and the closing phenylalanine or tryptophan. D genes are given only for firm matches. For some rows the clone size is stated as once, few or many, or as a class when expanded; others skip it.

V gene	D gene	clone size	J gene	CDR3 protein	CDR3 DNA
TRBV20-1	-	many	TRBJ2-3	CSAETYSIRTDTQYF	TGCAGTGCAGAGACCTATTCCATCCGGACAGATACGCAGTATTTT
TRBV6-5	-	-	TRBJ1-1	CASSYRAVGLEAFF	TGTGCCAGCAGTTATCGGGCAGTGGGCCTTGAAGCTTTCTTT
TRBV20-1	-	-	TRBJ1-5	CSARDNRYSNQPQHF	TGCAGTGCTAGAGATAACAGATATAGCAATCAGCCCCAGCATTTT
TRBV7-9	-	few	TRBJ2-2	CASLGTNTGELFF	TGTGCCAGTCTGGGGACGAACACCGGGGAGCTGTTTTTT
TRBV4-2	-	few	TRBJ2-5	CASSQDERDQETQYF	TGTGCCAGCAGCCAAGATGAGCGGGACCAAGAGACCCAGTACTTC
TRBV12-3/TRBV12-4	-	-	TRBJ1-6	CASSLARAQRSPLHF	TGTGCCAGCAGTTTAGCCAGGGCCCAGAGATCACCCCTCCACTTT
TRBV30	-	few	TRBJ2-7	CAWSVRDEQYF	TGTGCCTGGAGTGTACGGGACGAGCAGTACTTC
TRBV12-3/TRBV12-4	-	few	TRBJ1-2	CASSLTGLYLGYTF	TGTGCCAGCAGTTTAACTGGTCTGTATTTGGGCTACACCTTC
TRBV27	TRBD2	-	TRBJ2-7	CASSRVGAGAPYEQYF	TGTGCCAGCAGCCGCGTTGGGGCGGGAGCGCCCTACGAGCAGTACTTC
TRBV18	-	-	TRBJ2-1	CASSPATRHPQFF	TGTGCCAGCTCACCGGCGACTAGACACCCGCAGTTCTTC
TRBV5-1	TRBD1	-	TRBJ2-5	CASSLVLSWLEGAQYF	TGCGCCAGCAGCTTGGTCTTGTCATGGCTAGAGGGGGCTCAGTACTTC
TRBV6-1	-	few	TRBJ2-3	CASSLESVESDTQYF	TGTGCCAGCAGTCTGGAGTCCGTGGAGTCAGATACGCAGTATTTT
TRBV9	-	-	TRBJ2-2	CASSVGVGYVNTGELFF	TGTGCCAGCAGCGTAGGGGTAGGGTACGTCAACACCGGGGAGCTGTTTTTT
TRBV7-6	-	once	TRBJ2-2	CASSPGTRGNTGELFF	TGTGCCAGCAGCCCCGGGACCAGGGGCAACACCGGGGAGCTGTTTTTT
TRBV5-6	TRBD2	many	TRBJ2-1	CASSLFGYGRAGEQFF	TGTGCCAGCAGCTTATTTGGGTACGGGAGGGCCGGTGAGCAGTTCTTC